These 16 T cell receptor beta chains were sequenced from one sample in a study of regulatory T cells in long-lasting Graves disease. Time point: persistent/refractory GD, antithyroid drugs over 5 years with positive TRAb. PBMCs provided the RNA from which the TCR library was made. Construction of TCR beta libraries relied on iRepertoire HTBI primers and on Arm-PCR targeting CDR3 regions. TCRdb reprocessed the multiplex PCR reads via MiXCR and lists one record per CDR3 protein. The repertoire has 430,000 or so distinct CDR3 sequences, 21% of them found once; the top ten carry around an eighth. The sequenced sample was peripheral blood mononuclear cells (PBMCs), obtained when the disease was refractory, from a patient treated with antithyroid drugs. The receptors derive from a female donor with Graves disease.

This clonotype was seen repeatedly, ten times or more. V usage is TRBV27 and J usage is TRBJ2-5, with TRBD2 identical over 13 bases. The V gene's germline CDR1 is MNHEY and CDR2 SMNVEV (reference sequence). The CDR3 consists of 16 residues. Trimming took 5 bases from V and 5 from J; bases not matched to a gene: 8. The CDR3 DNA follows: TGTGCCAGCAGTCCCTCCCCGACTAGCGGGAGGGAGACCCAGTACTTC. It translates to CASSPSPTSGRETQYF.

A few counts support this clonotype. The J gene is TRBJ1-1, the V gene TRBV28, with unresolved D. Trimming pared 2 bases from V and 7 bases from J, leaving 5 bases between. Germline CDR1 reads MDHEN; CDR2 reads SYDVKM. The CDR3 is 11 residues long. The CDR3, as DNA: TGTGCCAGCAGTTTAGGAGTTGAAGCTTTCTTT. Its protein product is CASSLGVEAFF.

This chain uses TRBV28 with TRBJ2-1, with a possible D match to TRBD2 (5 bases). Germline V lookup: CDR1 MDHEN, CDR2 SYDVKM. The CDR3 spans 14 residues. The V and J ends lost 7 bases and 9 bases respectively, with 19 bases between them. The CDR3 DNA is TGTGCCAGCAAGGCAGGCGGTAATGAGGGTGAGCAGTTCTTC. Translated, it gives CASKAGGNEGEQFF.

This clonotype was picked up many times. As DNA, the CDR3 is TGTGCCAGCAGTTCACTCTACTACGAGCAGTACTTC. Its translation: CASSSLYYEQYF. The V gene is TRBV28, the J gene TRBJ2-7; D is uncertain. The CDR3 covers 12 residues. Germline V gives CDR1 MDHEN, CDR2 SYDVKM. The V gene lost 4 bases and the J gene lost 3 bases, with 7 bases spanning the gap.

This clonotype has only a few counts. This chain connects TRBV29-1 to TRBJ2-2, with TRBD2 matching 7 bases. The CDR3 contains 13 residues. CDR1 SQVTM and CDR2 ANQGSEA come from the germline V gene. J was trimmed by 6 bases and V by 5 bases; bases with no gene match: 6. The chain's CDR3 is CSVRGLVPGELFF. In nucleotides, the CDR3 is TGCAGCGTTCGCGGACTAGTCCCCGGGGAGCTGTTTTTT.

This clonotype was seen a few times. The V gene is TRBV15, the J gene TRBJ1-2; possibly TRBD1 for D (6 bases). The germline V gene encodes CDR1 LNHNV and CDR2 YYDKDF (reference sequence). Between the trimmed V and J ends, which lost 1 base and 0 bases, there was a span of 15 bases. This CDR3 has 17 residues. The CDR3, as DNA: TGTGCCACCAGCAGAGGACTGGGGGGCGAGACTAACTATGGCTACACCTTC. It yields the protein CATSRGLGGETNYGYTF.

This chain joins TRBV11-2 and TRBJ2-5; a possible D gene is TRBD2 (5 bases). This CDR3 is 14 amino acids long. V was cut by 3 bases and J by 2 bases, with 10 bases left in between. Per the germline V gene, CDR1 is SGHAT and CDR2 is FQNNGV. CDR3 bases: TGTGCCAGCAGCTTCGTACTAGTACAAGAGACCCAGTACTTC. Translated, it gives CASSFVLVQETQYF.

This clonotype was picked up many times. This sequence joins TRBV20-1 and TRBJ2-2; 10 bases match TRBD2. The V and J ends lost 1 base and 0 bases, in that order; junction bases with no gene match: 2. Germline V CDR1 and CDR2: DFQATT, SNEGSKA (reference sequence). The CDR3 extends over 16 amino acids. CDR3 coding DNA: TGCAGTGCTAGAGGGGGGACTAGCGCGAACACCGGGGAGCTGTTTTTT. Protein sequence: CSARGGTSANTGELFF.

This clonotype was seen repeatedly, ten times or more. The chain couples TRBV7-3 to TRBJ2-5; TRBD2 agrees at 7 bases. Germline V gives CDR1 SGHTA, CDR2 FQGTGA. Trimming cost V 5 bases and J 5 bases; bases outside gene matches: 14. The CDR3 covers 16 residues. CDR3: CASSKTAGEGKETQYF. In nucleotides, the CDR3 is TGTGCCAGCAGCAAAACCGCGGGAGAGGGAAAGGAGACCCAGTACTTC.

At least ten counts were recorded for this clonotype. The chain is built from TRBV28 and TRBJ2-7; TRBD2 matches 10 bases. The CDR3 loop spans 15 amino acids. Germline-derived CDR1 and CDR2 are MDHEN and SYDVKM. The J segment lost 1 base and the V segment lost 2 bases, leaving 2 bases of the junction unmatched. In DNA, the CDR3 is TGTGCCAGCAGTTTAGAGCGGGAGGGTTCCTACGAGCAGTACTTC. This codes for CASSLEREGSYEQYF.

The rearrangement uses TRBV20-1 and TRBJ2-2; possible D gene TRBD1, 5 bases. The germline V gene encodes CDR1 DFQATT and CDR2 SNEGSKA (reference sequence). V was pared by 3 bases and J by 4 bases, with 12 bases between. This CDR3 is 14 amino acids long. DNA for the CDR3: TGCAGTGCTAGCGCCGACAGACCCACCGGGGAGCTGTTTTTT. Translation: CSASADRPTGELFF.

The chain links TRBV20-1 to TRBJ2-3; D gene ambiguous. V gave up 5 bases and J gave up 3 bases, with 9 bases separating them. This CDR3 spans 12 amino acids. Germline V CDR1 and CDR2: DFQATT, SNEGSKA (reference sequence). The CDR3 DNA follows: TGCAGTGCTCGCACGTGGACAGATACGCAGTATTTT. This encodes CSARTWTDTQYF.

On this clonotype: Given a much more abundant clone one base away, this may be a read error. This chain connects TRBV6-2 or TRBV6-3 to TRBJ1-1, with 7 bases lining up with TRBD1. CDR3 length: 13 amino acids. CDR1 is MNHEY and CDR2 is SVGEGT in the germline V gene. The V segment lost 2 bases and the J segment 11 bases; nucleotides outside the gene matches: 8. This CDR3 reads CASSYPGQYDAFF. DNA of the CDR3: TGTGCCAGCAGTTACCCGGGACAGTATGACGCTTTCTTT.

This sequence joins TRBV5-1 and TRBJ2-6; D not resolved. This CDR3 comprises 17 residues. CDR1 SGHRS and CDR2 YFSETQ come from the germline V gene. The germline V and J ends were trimmed by 0 bases and 2 bases, with 12 bases remaining between them. The chain's CDR3 is CASSLVASSAGANVLTF. DNA of the CDR3: TGCGCCAGCAGCTTGGTGGCGTCGAGTGCTGGGGCCAACGTCCTGACTTTC.

This clonotype was seen many times. The J gene is TRBJ1-5, the V gene TRBV30, with D tentatively TRBD1 (6 bases). Germline CDR1 and CDR2: GTSNPN and SVGIG (reference sequence). The V and J ends lost 0 bases and 7 bases respectively, with 10 bases between them. The CDR3 consists of 13 residues. The CDR3 region is CAWSVGGEQPQHF. The CDR3 DNA sequence: TGTGCCTGGAGTGTAGGGGGGGAACAGCCCCAGCATTTT.

This clonotype was recorded many times. The chain uses TRBV20-1 and TRBJ1-2; D not resolved. The V end was cut by 6 bases, the J end by 9 bases, with 11 bases between. Germline assignment: CDR1 DFQATT and CDR2 SNEGSKA (reference sequence). This CDR3 has 10 residues. CDR3 amino acids: CSAYEHSYTF. The CDR3 nucleotides read TGCAGTGCCTATGAACACAGCTACACCTTC.